This entry is about one T cell receptor (beta chain). This sample is part of a study of blood T cells in healthy people across ages. CDR3 length: 13 residues. The second PCR ran roughly 6 to 11 cycles with a sample-barcoded 5' primer and J-beta primers. Each cDNA molecule was tagged by a template-switch adaptor with 12 random nucleotides. Each CDR3 protein gets one entry after TCRdb re-called the 5' RACE reads with MiXCR. The sample carries 700,000 or so distinct CDR3 sequences, 35% to 50% recorded once. Sequenced input: blood. The chain has TRBV12-3 or TRBV12-4 and TRBJ2-7; D may be TRBD2 (5 bases). The DNA end favors TRBJ2-5, so the J call may be wrong. The receptor was isolated from an elderly man in good health. The CDR3 spells CASSFGERETQYF. In DNA form, the CDR3 reads TGTGCCAGCAGTTTTGGGGAGCGGGAGACCCAGTACTTC.